This TCR beta chain is from a study of blood T cell repertoires in COVID-19. Study as a whole: Italy, Spain and the United States were the sources of the convalescent and acute COVID-19 samples. Sources were T cells, B-cell-depleted T cells, or PBMCs; the material itself was cDNA or gDNA.

This CDR3 is built from 15 residues. Trimming left V 0 bases short and J 3 bases short, with 13 bases between. The germline CDR1 and CDR2 sequences are SGHNT and YYREEE (reference sequence). TCRdb's table, derived via immunoSEQ multiplex PCR, lists solely in-frame clones and lacks some. The data show 260,000 or so clones, with 85% to 90% seen just once and 15% to 17% held by the top ten. Each recovered donor of Cohort 3 presented with two negative PCRs, clearance, or symptom resolution. Sequenced input: PBMCs or T cells enriched from blood (not recorded which). This rearrangement joins TRBV5-4 to TRBJ2-7, with TRBD1 as a possible D gene (6 bases). This TCR came from a man aged 18 to 35 who had recovered from COVID-19. The CDR3 loop is CASSLGTDRNYEQYF. The CDR3 coding sequence is TGTGCCAGCAGCTTGGGGACAGACAGGAACTACGAGCAGTACTTC.